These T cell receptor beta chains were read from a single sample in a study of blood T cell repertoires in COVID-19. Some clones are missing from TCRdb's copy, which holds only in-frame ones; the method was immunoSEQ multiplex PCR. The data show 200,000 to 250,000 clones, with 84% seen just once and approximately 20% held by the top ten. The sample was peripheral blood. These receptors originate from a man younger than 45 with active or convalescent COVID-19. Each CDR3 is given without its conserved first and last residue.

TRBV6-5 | ASTHRDRGETQY
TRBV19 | ASWRREDGELF
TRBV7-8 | ASSLGRESDTQY
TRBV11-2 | ASSLARGWETQY
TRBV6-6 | ASTRGLAETDTQY
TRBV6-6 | ASSYSGPMAQY
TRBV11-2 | ASSLGAPVPTEAF
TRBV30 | AWGEQRTQY
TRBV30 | AWSLGGARYEQY
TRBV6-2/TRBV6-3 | ASSYNQGLAGGYTGELF
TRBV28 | AGTSNPTGELF
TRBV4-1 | ASSQVGLAGELF